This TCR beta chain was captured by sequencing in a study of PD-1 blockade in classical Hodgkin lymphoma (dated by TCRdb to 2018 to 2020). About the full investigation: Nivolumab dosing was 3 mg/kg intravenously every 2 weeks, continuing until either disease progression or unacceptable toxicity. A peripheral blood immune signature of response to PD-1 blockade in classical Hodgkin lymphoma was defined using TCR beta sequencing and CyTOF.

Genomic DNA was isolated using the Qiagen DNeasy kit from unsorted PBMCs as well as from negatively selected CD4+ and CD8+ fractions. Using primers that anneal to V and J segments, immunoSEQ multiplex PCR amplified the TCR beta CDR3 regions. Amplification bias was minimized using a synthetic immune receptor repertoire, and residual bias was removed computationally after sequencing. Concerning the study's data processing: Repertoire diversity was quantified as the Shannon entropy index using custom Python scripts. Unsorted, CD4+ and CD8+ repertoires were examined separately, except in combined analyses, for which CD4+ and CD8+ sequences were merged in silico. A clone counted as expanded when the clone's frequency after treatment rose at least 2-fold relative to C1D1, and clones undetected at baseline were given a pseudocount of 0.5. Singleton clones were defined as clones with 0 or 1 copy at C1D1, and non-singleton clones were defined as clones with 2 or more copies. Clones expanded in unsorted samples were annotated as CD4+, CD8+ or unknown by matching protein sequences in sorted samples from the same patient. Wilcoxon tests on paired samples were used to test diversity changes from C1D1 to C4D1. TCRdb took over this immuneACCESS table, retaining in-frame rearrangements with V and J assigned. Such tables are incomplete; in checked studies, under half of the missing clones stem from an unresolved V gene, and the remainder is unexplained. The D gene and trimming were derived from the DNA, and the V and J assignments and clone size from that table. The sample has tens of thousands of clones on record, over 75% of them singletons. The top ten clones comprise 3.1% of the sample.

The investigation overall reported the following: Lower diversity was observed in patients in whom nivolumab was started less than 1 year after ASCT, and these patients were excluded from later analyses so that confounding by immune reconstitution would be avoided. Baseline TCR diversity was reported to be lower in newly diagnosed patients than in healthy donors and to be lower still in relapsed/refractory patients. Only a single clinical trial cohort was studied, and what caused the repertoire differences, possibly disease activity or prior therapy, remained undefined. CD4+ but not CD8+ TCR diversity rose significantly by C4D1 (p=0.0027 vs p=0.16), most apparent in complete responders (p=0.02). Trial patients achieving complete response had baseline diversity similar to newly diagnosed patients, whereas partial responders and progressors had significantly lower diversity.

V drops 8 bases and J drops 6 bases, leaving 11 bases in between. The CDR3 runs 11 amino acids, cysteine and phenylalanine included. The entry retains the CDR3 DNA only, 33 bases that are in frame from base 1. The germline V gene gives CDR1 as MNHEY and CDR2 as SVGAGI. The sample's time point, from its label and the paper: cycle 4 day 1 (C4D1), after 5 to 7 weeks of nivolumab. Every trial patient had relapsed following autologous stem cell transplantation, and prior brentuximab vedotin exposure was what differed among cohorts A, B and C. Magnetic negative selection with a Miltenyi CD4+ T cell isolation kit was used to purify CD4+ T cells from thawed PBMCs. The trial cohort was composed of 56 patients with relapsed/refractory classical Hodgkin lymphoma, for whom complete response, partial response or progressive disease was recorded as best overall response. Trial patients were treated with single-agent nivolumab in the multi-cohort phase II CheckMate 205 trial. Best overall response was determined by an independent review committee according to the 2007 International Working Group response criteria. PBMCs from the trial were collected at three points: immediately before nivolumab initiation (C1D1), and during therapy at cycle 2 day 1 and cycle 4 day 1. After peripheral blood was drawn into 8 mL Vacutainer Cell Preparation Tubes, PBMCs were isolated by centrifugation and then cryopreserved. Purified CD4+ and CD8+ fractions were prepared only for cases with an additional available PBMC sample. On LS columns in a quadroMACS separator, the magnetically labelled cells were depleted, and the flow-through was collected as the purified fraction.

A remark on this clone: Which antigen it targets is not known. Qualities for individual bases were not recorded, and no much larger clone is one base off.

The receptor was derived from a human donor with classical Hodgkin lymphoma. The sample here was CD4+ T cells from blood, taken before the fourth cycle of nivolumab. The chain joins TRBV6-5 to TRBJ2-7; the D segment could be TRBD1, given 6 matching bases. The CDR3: CASARQAEQYF. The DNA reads TGTGCCAGCGCTAGACAGGCCGAGCAGTACTTC.